A single sample gave rise to the 26 T cell receptor beta chains below, sequenced in a study of beta chain features in type 1 diabetes. cDNA synthesis used the whole RNA isolate, giving expressed TCRB sequences. Generated by immunoSEQ multiplex PCR, the TCRdb table keeps only in-frame clones and is missing some. The data contain 680,000 or so clones, less than 20% of them singletons. Sequencing was carried out using naive CD4+ T cells from blood. The receptors shown here come from a man in his late teens or twenties in good health.

The table lists this clone with a few counts. V and J are TRBV5-1 and TRBJ1-4, with 7 bases identical to TRBD1. Germline loops: CDR1 SGHRS, CDR2 YFSETQ. The CDR3 runs to 15 residues. Trimming at V came to 0 bases and at J to 8 bases, leaving 7 bases not matched to a gene. CDR3 DNA: TGCGCCAGCAGCTTGGAGACAGGGAAGGGAGAAAAACTGTTTTTT. It translates to CASSLETGKGEKLFF. The complete variable domain, with remaining parts taken from reference TRBV5-1 and TRBJ1-4, reads KAGVTQTPRYLIKTRGQQVTLSCSPISGHRSVSWYQQTPGQGLQFLFEYFSETQRNKGNFPGRFSGRQFSNSRSEMNVSTLELGDSALYLCASSLETGKGEKLFFGSGTQLSVL.

This clone was picked up a small number of times. J is TRBJ1-5 and V is TRBV29-1; possibly TRBD1 for D (6 bases). V was pared by 4 bases and J by 9 bases, with 19 bases between. The germline CDR1 and CDR2 sequences are SQVTM and ANQGSEA. The CDR3 spans 14 residues. The CDR3, as DNA: TGCAGCGTTGTCGGGCAGGGACATGGATCGCCCCAGCATTTT. Its protein product is CSVVGQGHGSPQHF.

This clone was recorded once. The CDR3 region is CATSSGLRDRNTEAFF. The CDR3 nucleotides are TGTGCCACCAGCAGCGGACTGCGGGACAGAAACACTGAAGCTTTCTTT. The rearrangement joins TRBV15 to TRBJ1-1; 7 bases agree with TRBD1. This CDR3 is 16 amino acids long. Germline CDR1 and CDR2: LNHNV and YYDKDF (reference sequence). V was pared by 3 bases and J by 2 bases, with 9 bases of the junction left unmatched.

This clone was recorded a few times. DNA of the CDR3: TGTGCCAGCAGCCGCGCGCGGAATCAGCCCCAGCATTTT. Its protein is CASSRARNQPQHF. The V and J genes are TRBV9 and TRBJ1-5, with no clear D. CDR3 length equals 13 residues. Trimming shortened V by 4 bases and J by 4 bases, and 9 bases separated the two germline ends. The germline CDR1 and CDR2 sequences are SGDLS and YYNGEE.

V is TRBV9 and J is TRBJ1-1, with D perhaps matching TRBD1 (6 bases). Germline V lookup: CDR1 SGDLS, CDR2 YYNGEE. This CDR3 comprises 12 residues. V gave up 3 bases and J gave up 6 bases, with 9 bases separating them. The CDR3 region is CASSARGSEAFF. The CDR3 DNA reads TGTGCCAGCAGCGCCAGGGGATCTGAAGCTTTCTTT.

This clone was counted only a few times. The sample contains more than one DNA sequence encoding this CDR3. The genes are TRBV7-2 and TRBJ2-1; 10 nucleotides align to TRBD1. Losses at the gene ends were 5 bases for V and 1 base for J; bases not matched to a gene: 2. Germline values: CDR1 SGHTA, CDR2 FQGNSA. The CDR3 extends over 15 amino acids. The CDR3 is CASSLDRGSYNEQFF. CDR3 DNA sequence: TGTGCCAGCAGCCTGGACAGGGGGTCCTACAATGAGCAGTTCTTC.

The gene calls are TRBV5-1 and TRBJ2-3; perhaps D is TRBD1 or TRBD2 (6 bases each). The germline V and J ends were trimmed by 3 bases and 5 bases, with 13 bases remaining between them. CDR1 and CDR2 from the germline V gene are SGHRS and YFSETQ. This CDR3 has 14 amino acids. The CDR3 sequence is CASSSGGGRDTQYF. CDR3 nucleotides: TGCGCCAGCAGCTCCGGAGGGGGGAGAGATACGCAGTATTTT. The full variable domain, its missing parts supplied by reference TRBV5-1 and TRBJ2-3, is KAGVTQTPRYLIKTRGQQVTLSCSPISGHRSVSWYQQTPGQGLQFLFEYFSETQRNKGNFPGRFSGRQFSNSRSEMNVSTLELGDSALYLCASSSGGGRDTQYFGPGTRLTVL.

There are a few counts of this clone. One junction end disagrees with the germline gene, perhaps due to a read error. The chain is built from TRBV7-7 and TRBJ2-7, with unresolved D. CDR3 size: 15 residues. Per the germline V gene, CDR1 is SSHAT and CDR2 is FNYEAQ (reference sequence). In nucleotides, the CDR3 is TGTGCTAGCAGCTTATCTGGCAGCAGCTCCTACGAGCAGTACTTC. It codes for CASSLSGSSSYEQYF.

The V gene is TRBV2, the J gene TRBJ2-3, with D perhaps being TRBD1 or TRBD2 (5 bases each). With 5 bases removed from V and 3 bases from J, the gap between germline ends came to 15 bases. Germline assignment: CDR1 SNHLY and CDR2 FYNNEI. The CDR3 is made up of 15 amino acids. CDR3 region: CASSRRDRITDTQYF. The CDR3, as DNA: TGTGCCAGCAGTAGAAGGGACCGAATTACAGATACGCAGTATTTT.

The rearrangement joins TRBV7-2 to TRBJ1-1; tentative D call: TRBD1 (5 bases). Germline assignment: CDR1 SGHTA and CDR2 FQGNSA. The V end was cut by 5 bases, the J end by 2 bases, with 9 bases between. The CDR3 loop spans 13 amino acids. The CDR3 is CASSPTGNTEAFF. The CDR3 DNA reads as TGTGCCAGCAGCCCTACAGGAAACACTGAAGCTTTCTTT.

This clone was observed a handful of times. The CDR3 is CASSRAETQYF. CDR3 nucleotides: TGCGCCAGCAGCCGTGCGGAGACCCAGTACTTC. The chain has TRBV5-1 and TRBJ2-5, with D hard to call. This CDR3 is built from 11 residues. V was clipped by 4 bases and J by 5 bases, with 6 bases between them. The germline CDR1 and CDR2 sequences are SGHRS and YFSETQ.

In its sample, this clone was seen a few times. The chain joins TRBV2 to TRBJ2-7; 7 bases align to TRBD2. The CDR3 length is 16 residues. V trimming: 7 bases; J trimming: 1 base; junction bases outside the gene matches: 13. Germline values: CDR1 SNHLY, CDR2 FYNNEI. The CDR3 is CASTSRWRESSYEQYF. CDR3 bases: TGTGCCAGCACCAGTCGGTGGCGGGAGAGTTCCTACGAGCAGTACTTC.

The rearrangement joins TRBV7-3 to TRBJ1-3, with D hard to call. The CDR3 runs to 13 residues. From germline, CDR1 is SGHTA and CDR2 FQGTGA. Trimming took 4 bases from V and 5 from J, leaving 9 bases between them. The CDR3 coding sequence is TGTGCCAGCAGCTCAGGATCCCGAAACACCATATATTTT. Protein product: CASSSGSRNTIYF.

The table lists this clone with a few counts. Here the CDR3 reads CASSYSSRYYGYTF. CDR3 coding DNA: TGTGCCAGCAGTTACTCGAGCAGATACTATGGCTACACCTTC. The V call is TRBV6-5, the J call TRBJ1-2; no reliable D call. The germline V gene encodes CDR1 MNHEY and CDR2 SVGAGI. The CDR3 contains 14 residues. The V end lost 0 bases, the J end lost 3 bases, and 8 bases lay between the germline ends.

This chain connects TRBV7-2 to TRBJ1-5; D is possibly TRBD1 (6 bases). This CDR3 spans 15 amino acids. The V gene's germline CDR1 is SGHTA and CDR2 FQGNSA. V lost 0 bases and J lost 1, with 7 bases in between. CDR3 sequence reads: CASSLAGASNQPQHF. The CDR3 DNA is TGTGCCAGCAGCTTAGCGGGGGCAAGCAATCAGCCCCAGCATTTT.

This clone was found a few times. The chain recombines TRBV25-1 with TRBJ2-7; the D gene is possibly TRBD2 (6 bases). Trimming left V 3 bases short and J 5 bases short, with 11 bases between. The CDR3 is made up of 13 amino acids. Germline V gene data show CDR1 as MGHDK and CDR2 as SYGVNS. As DNA, the CDR3 is TGTGCCAGCAGTGATCCAGGGAGGAACGAGCAGTACTTC. It is translated as CASSDPGRNEQYF.

In its sample, this clone was seen a few times. The CDR3 DNA reads as TGCAGCGTTAACAGGGCGACCTATGGCTACACCTTC. It encodes CSVNRATYGYTF. The chain recombines TRBV29-1 with TRBJ1-2, with a tentative D call TRBD1 (6 bases). Trimming pared 5 bases from V and 4 bases from J, leaving 11 bases between. Germline assignment: CDR1 SQVTM and CDR2 ANQGSEA. This CDR3 has 12 amino acids.

V usage is TRBV7-8 and J usage is TRBJ1-1, with D perhaps TRBD1 (6 bases). Per the germline V gene, CDR1 is SGHVS and CDR2 is FQNEAQ. Deletions cut 5 bases from V and 10 bases from J, with 14 bases between. This CDR3 comprises 12 residues. The CDR3 protein is CASSPGGIAAFF. The CDR3 coding sequence is TGTGCCAGCAGCCCTGGGGGCATCGCAGCTTTCTTT. The variable domain in full, completed from reference TRBV7-8 and TRBJ1-1, reads GAGVSQSPRYKVAKRGQDVALRCDPISGHVSLFWYQQALGQGPEFLTYFQNEAQLDKSGLPSDRFFAERPEGSVSTLKIQRTQQEDSAVYLCASSPGGIAAFFGQGTRLTVV.

The genes are TRBV10-3 and TRBJ1-5; D perhaps matches TRBD1 (6 bases). Trimming pared 3 bases from V and 2 bases from J, leaving 17 bases between. This CDR3 region has 17 residues. From germline, CDR1 is ENHRY and CDR2 SYGVKD. Here the CDR3 reads CAISEQDRLGGNQPQHF. The CDR3 DNA follows: TGTGCCATCAGTGAACAGGACAGACTAGGGGGCAATCAGCCCCAGCATTTT.

This chain joins TRBV19 and TRBJ2-7; no reliable D call. Trimming took off 3 bases at V and 1 base at J, with 10 bases between the two ends. The germline V gene encodes CDR1 LNHDA and CDR2 SQIVND (reference sequence). The CDR3 consists of 14 residues. The CDR3 spells CASSIQSGSYEQYF. CDR3 DNA: TGTGCCAGTAGTATTCAGTCTGGGTCCTACGAGCAGTACTTC.

The genes are TRBV7-3 and TRBJ2-1; possibly TRBD1 for D (6 bases). Germline assignment: CDR1 SGHTA and CDR2 FQGTGA. V lost 5 bases to trimming and J lost 5 bases, with 7 bases between them. This CDR3 is built from 12 residues. Here the CDR3 DNA reads TGTGCCAGCAGCCCAGGGGACAATGAGCAGTTCTTC. Translating it yields CASSPGDNEQFF.

The rearrangement joins TRBV5-1 to TRBJ1-1, with unresolved D. Trimming stripped 4 bases from V and 6 bases from J, with 16 bases between. This CDR3 region has 14 residues. Germline-derived CDR1 and CDR2 are SGHRS and YFSETQ. The CDR3 is CASSPLRREAEAFF. CDR3 coding DNA: TGCGCCAGCAGCCCCTTAAGACGGGAAGCTGAAGCTTTCTTT.

V gene TRBV15 combines with J gene TRBJ2-7, with D perhaps TRBD1 (6 bases). CDR3 length: 17 amino acids. The V gene lost 0 bases and the J gene lost 0 bases, with 15 bases spanning the gap. Germline loops: CDR1 LNHNV, CDR2 YYDKDF (reference sequence). The CDR3 loop reads CATSRDLGTTSSYEQYF. The CDR3 region has the DNA TGTGCCACCAGCAGAGACCTAGGGACAACCAGCTCCTACGAGCAGTACTTC.

The genes are TRBV7-2 and TRBJ1-5; no firm D call. V lost 5 bases and J lost 0, with 14 bases in between. The length of the CDR3 is 16 residues. Germline values: CDR1 SGHTA, CDR2 FQGNSA. The CDR3 protein is CASSPPGEYSNQPQHF. DNA for the CDR3: TGTGCCAGCAGCCCCCCTGGAGAATATAGCAATCAGCCCCAGCATTTT. Using reference TRBV7-2 and TRBJ1-5 for the parts outside the CDR3, the full variable domain is GAGVSQSPSNKVTEKGKDVELRCDPISGHTALYWYRQSLGQGLEFLIYFQGNSAPDKSGLPSDRFSAERTGGSVSTLTIQRTQQEDSAVYLCASSPPGEYSNQPQHFGDGTRLSIL.

This clone turned up a few times. The rearrangement uses TRBV30 and TRBJ1-6, with 7 bases identical to TRBD1. V was clipped by 1 base and J by 1 base; unmatched bases: 19. CDR1 and CDR2 (germline): GTSNPN, SVGIG (reference sequence). The CDR3 is made up of 21 amino acids. CDR3 protein: CAWSEPNNRGPRLSYNSPLHF. DNA of the CDR3: TGTGCCTGGAGTGAACCCAACAACAGGGGCCCCAGACTGTCCTATAATTCACCCCTCCACTTT.

J is TRBJ2-7 and V is TRBV11-2; D remains unclear. CDR1 is SGHAT, CDR2 FQNNGV, per germline. The CDR3 totals 14 residues. With 2 bases removed from V and 0 bases from J, the gap between germline ends came to 8 bases. Here the CDR3 DNA reads TGTGCCAGCAGCTTACCGTCGGGCTCCTACGAGCAGTACTTC. Its translation is CASSLPSGSYEQYF. Combining the CDR3 with reference TRBV11-2 and TRBJ2-7 gives the whole variable domain EAGVAQSPRYKIIEKRQSVAFWCNPISGHATLYWYQQILGQGPKLLIQFQNNGVVDDSQLPKDRFSAERLKGVDSTLKIQPAKLEDSAVYLCASSLPSGSYEQYFGPGTRLTVT.